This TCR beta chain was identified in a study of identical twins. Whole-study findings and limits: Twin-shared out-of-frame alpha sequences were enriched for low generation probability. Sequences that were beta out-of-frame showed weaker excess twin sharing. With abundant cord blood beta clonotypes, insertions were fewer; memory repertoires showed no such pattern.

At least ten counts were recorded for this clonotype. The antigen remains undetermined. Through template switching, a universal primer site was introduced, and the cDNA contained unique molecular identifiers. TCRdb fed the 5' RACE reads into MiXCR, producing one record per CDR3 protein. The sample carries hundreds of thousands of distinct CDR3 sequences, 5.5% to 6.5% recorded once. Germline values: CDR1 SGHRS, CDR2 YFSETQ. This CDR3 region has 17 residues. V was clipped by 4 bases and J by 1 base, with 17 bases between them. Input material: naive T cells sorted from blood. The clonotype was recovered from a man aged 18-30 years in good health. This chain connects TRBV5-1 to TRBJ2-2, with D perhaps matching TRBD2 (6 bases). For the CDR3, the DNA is TGCGCCAGCAGCCCACCGTTTGGGGGACTGAACACCGGGGAGCTGTTTTTT. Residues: CASSPPFGGLNTGELFF.